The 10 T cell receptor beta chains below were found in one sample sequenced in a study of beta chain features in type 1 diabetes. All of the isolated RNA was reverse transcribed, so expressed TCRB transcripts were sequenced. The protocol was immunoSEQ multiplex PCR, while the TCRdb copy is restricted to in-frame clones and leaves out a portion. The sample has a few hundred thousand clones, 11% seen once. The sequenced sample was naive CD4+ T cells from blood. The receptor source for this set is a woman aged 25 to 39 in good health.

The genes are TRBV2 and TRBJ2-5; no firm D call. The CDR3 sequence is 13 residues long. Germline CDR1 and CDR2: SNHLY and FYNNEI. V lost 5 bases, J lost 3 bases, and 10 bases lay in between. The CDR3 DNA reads TGTGCCAGCAGTCAGAACGTGGAAGAGACCCAGTACTTC. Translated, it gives CASSQNVEETQYF.

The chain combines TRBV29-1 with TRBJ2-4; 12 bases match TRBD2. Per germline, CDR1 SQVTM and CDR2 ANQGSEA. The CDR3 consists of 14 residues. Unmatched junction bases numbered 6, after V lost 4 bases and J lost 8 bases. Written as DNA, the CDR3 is TGCAGCGTTGCCTGGACTAGCGGGATGGACATTCAGTACTTC. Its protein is CSVAWTSGMDIQYF.

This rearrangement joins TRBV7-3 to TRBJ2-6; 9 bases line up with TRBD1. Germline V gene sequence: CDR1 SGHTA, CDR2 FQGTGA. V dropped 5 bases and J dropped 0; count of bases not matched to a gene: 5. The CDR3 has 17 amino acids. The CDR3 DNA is TGTGCCAGCAGCCACGGACAGGGGAACTCTGGGGCCAACGTCCTGACTTTC. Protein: CASSHGQGNSGANVLTF.

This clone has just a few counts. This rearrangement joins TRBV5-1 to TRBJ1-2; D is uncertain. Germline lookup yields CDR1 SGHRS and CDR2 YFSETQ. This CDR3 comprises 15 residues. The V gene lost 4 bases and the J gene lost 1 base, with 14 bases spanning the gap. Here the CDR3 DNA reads TGCGCCAGCAGCGCATATGACACTCTTAACTATGGCTACACCTTC. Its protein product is CASSAYDTLNYGYTF.

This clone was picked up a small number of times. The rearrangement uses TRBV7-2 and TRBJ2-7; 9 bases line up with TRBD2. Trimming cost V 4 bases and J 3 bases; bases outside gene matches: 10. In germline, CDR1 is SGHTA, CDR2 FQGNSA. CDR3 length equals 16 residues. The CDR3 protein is CASSYPRGSGSYEQYF. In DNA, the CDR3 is TGTGCCAGCAGCTATCCGCGGGGTAGCGGGAGCTACGAGCAGTACTTC.

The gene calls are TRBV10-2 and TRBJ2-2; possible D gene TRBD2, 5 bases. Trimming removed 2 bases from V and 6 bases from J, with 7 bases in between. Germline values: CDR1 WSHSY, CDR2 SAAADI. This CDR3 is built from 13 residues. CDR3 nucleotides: TGCGCCAGCAGTGAGCTAGCTGCCGGGGAGCTGTTTTTT. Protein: CASSELAAGELFF.

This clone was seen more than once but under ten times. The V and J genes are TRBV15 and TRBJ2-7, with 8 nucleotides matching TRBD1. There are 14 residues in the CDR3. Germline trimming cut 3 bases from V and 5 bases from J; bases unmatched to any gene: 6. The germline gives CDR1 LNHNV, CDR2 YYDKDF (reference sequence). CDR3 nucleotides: TGTGCCACCAGCAGGACTGTGACAGGGGACGAGCAGTACTTC. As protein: CATSRTVTGDEQYF.

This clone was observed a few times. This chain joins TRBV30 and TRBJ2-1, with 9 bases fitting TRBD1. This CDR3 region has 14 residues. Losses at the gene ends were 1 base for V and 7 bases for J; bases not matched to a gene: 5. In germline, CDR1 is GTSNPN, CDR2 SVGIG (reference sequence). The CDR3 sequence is CAWSEGQGWNEQFF. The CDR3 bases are TGTGCCTGGAGTGAAGGACAGGGGTGGAATGAGCAGTTCTTC.

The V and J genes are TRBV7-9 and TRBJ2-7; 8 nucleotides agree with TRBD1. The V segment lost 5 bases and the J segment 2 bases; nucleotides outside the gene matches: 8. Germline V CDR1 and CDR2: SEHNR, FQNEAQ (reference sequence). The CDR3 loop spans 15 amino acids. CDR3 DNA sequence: TGTGCCAGCAGCCAGGGGGCAACCTGGGCCTACGAGCAGTACTTC. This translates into CASSQGATWAYEQYF.

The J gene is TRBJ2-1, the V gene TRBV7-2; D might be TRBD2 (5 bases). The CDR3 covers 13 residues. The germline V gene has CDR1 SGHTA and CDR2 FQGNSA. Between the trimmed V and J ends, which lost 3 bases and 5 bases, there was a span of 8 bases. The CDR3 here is CASSLTEDNEQFF. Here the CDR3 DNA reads TGTGCCAGCAGCTTGACGGAGGACAATGAGCAGTTCTTC.